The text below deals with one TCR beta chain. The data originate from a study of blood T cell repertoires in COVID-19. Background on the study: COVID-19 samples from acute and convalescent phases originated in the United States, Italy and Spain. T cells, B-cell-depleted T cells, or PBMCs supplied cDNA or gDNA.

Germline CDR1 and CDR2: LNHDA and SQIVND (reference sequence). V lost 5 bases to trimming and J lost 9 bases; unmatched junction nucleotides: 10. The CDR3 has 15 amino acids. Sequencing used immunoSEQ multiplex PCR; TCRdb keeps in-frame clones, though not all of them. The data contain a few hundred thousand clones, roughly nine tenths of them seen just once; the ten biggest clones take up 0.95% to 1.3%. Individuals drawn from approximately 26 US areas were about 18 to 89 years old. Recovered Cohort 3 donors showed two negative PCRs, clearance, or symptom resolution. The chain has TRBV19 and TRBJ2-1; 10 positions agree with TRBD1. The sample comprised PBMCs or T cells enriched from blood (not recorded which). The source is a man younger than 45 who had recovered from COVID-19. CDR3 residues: CASSWGQGLGAEQFF. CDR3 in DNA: TGTGCCAGTAGTTGGGGACAGGGGTTGGGGGCTGAGCAGTTCTTC.